This is a list of T cell receptor beta chains from one sample in a study of blood T cell repertoires in COVID-19. Sequencing was performed with immunoSEQ multiplex PCR; in TCRdb, only in-frame clones are kept and a portion is missing. The data show around 240,000 clones, with over 75% seen just once and around 2% held by the top ten. Sequencing was done on a sample of PBMCs or T cells enriched from blood (not recorded which). The receptors originated from a woman in her 50s who had recovered from COVID-19. The CDR3 runs from the conserved cysteine through the conserved F or W. A D gene is named only where the DNA matches it firmly. Rows may omit the clone size; those that give it use once, few, many or a size class.

V	size	D	J	DNA	CDR3
TRBV7-8	-	TRBD1	TRBJ1-6	TGTGCCAGCAGCCCCGCTTCAGGGGGTAGCTCCTATAATTCACCCCTCCACTTT	CASSPASGGSSYNSPLHF
TRBV27	-	-	TRBJ2-7	TGTGCCAGCCACCACCAGGGCTCCTACGAGCAGTACTTC	CASHHQGSYEQYF
TRBV28	-	-	TRBJ1-2	TGTGCCAGCAGTTTACCCGACTATGGCTACACCTTC	CASSLPDYGYTF
TRBV5-1	-	TRBD2	TRBJ2-2	TGCGCCAGCAGCTTGGACGGGGGGACGGGCGGAACCGGGGAGCTGTTTTTT	CASSLDGGTGGTGELFF
TRBV18	once	-	TRBJ2-2	TGTGCCAGCTCACGTACAAACACCGGGGAGCTGTTTTTT	CASSRTNTGELFF
TRBV24-1	-	-	TRBJ2-1	TGTGCCACCAGTGATTTGCTTCACAATGAGCAGTTCTTC	CATSDLLHNEQFF
TRBV5-8	-	-	TRBJ2-1	TGTGCCAGCAGCTTGATCGGGAGCTCCTACAATGAGCAGTTCTTC	CASSLIGSSYNEQFF
TRBV5-1	-	-	TRBJ2-1	TGCGCCAGCAGCTTGGTCGGGAGCGGAGGGTACAATGAGCAGTTCTTC	CASSLVGSGGYNEQFF
TRBV3-1/TRBV3-2	-	-	TRBJ2-1	TGTGCCAGCAGCCAAGTTGTATTCTCCTACAATGAGCAGTTCTTC	CASSQVVFSYNEQFF
TRBV5-1	-	TRBD1	TRBJ1-6	TGCGCCAGCAGCTTGGGGCCGTCGGGACAGGGAGGTTCACCCCTCCACTTT	CASSLGPSGQGGSPLHF
TRBV14	-	-	TRBJ1-1	TGTGCCAGCAGCCAGACAGCGCGCGCTGAAGCTTTCTTT	CASSQTARAEAFF
TRBV10-2	-	TRBD2	TRBJ2-7	TGCGCCAGCAGCCGGGCTCCGGGACTAGCGGCCTACGAGCAGTACTTC	CASSRAPGLAAYEQYF
TRBV12-5	-	TRBD1	TRBJ1-1	TGTGCTAGTGGACAGGGGATGAACACTGAAGCTTTCTTT	CASGQGMNTEAFF
TRBV2	-	-	TRBJ1-2	TGTGCCAGCACCCTAGGACACGGCGCTTATGGCTACACCTTC	CASTLGHGAYGYTF
TRBV5-4	-	-	TRBJ2-7	TGTGCCAGCAGCCGTGACAGGTACGAGCAGTACTTC	CASSRDRYEQYF
TRBV19	-	TRBD1	TRBJ1-5	TGTGCCAGTAGCCCGGACAGGGAGGGTGAACAGCCCCAGCATTTT	CASSPDREGEQPQHF
TRBV7-6	-	TRBD2	TRBJ2-5	TGTGCCAGCAGCTTAAGATATGGGACTAGCGGGAGGGTGGAGACCCAGTACTTC	CASSLRYGTSGRVETQYF
TRBV28	-	-	TRBJ1-6	TGTGCCAGCAGTCCCCCCCCGGGATCGGAGGGGTCACCCCTCCACTTT	CASSPPPGSEGSPLHF
TRBV7-2	few	TRBD1	TRBJ1-4	TGTGCCAGCAGAGGGACAGGAGTAGAAAAACTGTTTTTT	CASRGTGVEKLFF
TRBV18	-	-	TRBJ1-3	TGTGCCAGCTCCACCCGGGCGGGGGCAGAAAACACCATATATTTT	CASSTRAGAENTIYF
TRBV28	-	TRBD2	TRBJ2-7	TGTGCCAGCATCCGCACGGTCCGACTAGCGGGAGGGCCCGAGTACGAGCAGTACTTC	CASIRTVRLAGGPEYEQYF
TRBV16	-	TRBD1	TRBJ1-2	TGTGCCAGCAGTCACGGGACAGGGGGCTTTGGCTACACCTTC	CASSHGTGGFGYTF
TRBV29-1	once	-	TRBJ1-1	TGCAGCGTTGAGAGCACGGGGTCCATTATGAACACTGAAGCTTTCTTT	CSVESTGSIMNTEAFF
TRBV7-7	-	-	TRBJ2-3	TGTGCTAGCAGCTTCGGAGGGGTCGCAGATACGCAGTATTTT	CASSFGGVADTQYF
TRBV20-1	-	-	TRBJ2-2	TGCAGTGCTAGAGGTCTCGGGGAGCTGTTTTTT	CSARGLGELFF
TRBV28	-	-	TRBJ1-2	TGTGCCAGCAGCCGGGGACTCTACTATGGCTACACCTTC	CASSRGLYYGYTF
TRBV7-2	-	-	TRBJ2-6	TGTGCCAGCAGCTCACGGGGGATCTCTGGGGCCAACGTCCTGACTTTC	CASSSRGISGANVLTF
TRBV7-9	-	TRBD2	TRBJ2-3	TGTGCCAGCAGCTTAGCGCTAATAAGAGCGGGAGGACCCACAGATACGCAGTATTTT	CASSLALIRAGGPTDTQYF
TRBV4-1	-	-	TRBJ1-4	TGCGCCAGCAGCCAATACCTCAGACAAGATGAAAAACTGTTTTTT	CASSQYLRQDEKLFF
TRBV6-4	medium-sized	TRBD2	TRBJ2-1	TGTGCCAGCAGTGTGTCGCTAGCGGGAGGGTACAATGAGCAGTTCTTC	CASSVSLAGGYNEQFF
TRBV28	-	-	TRBJ1-2	TGTGCCACCATCCCCAGTAGGGGAAAGGCTAACTATGGCTACACCTTC	CATIPSRGKANYGYTF
TRBV6-5	once	TRBD1	TRBJ1-1	TGTGCCAGCAGTAGGACAGGGGAGCAGTACACTGAAGCTTTCTTT	CASSRTGEQYTEAFF